The rows below give T cell receptor beta chains drawn from one sample of a study of T cell responses to AZD1222 COVID-19 vaccine. Here immunoSEQ multiplex PCR was the method, and the copy in TCRdb shows in-frame clones only, minus some. The table lists around 150,000 clones, more than 75% of them singletons. Sequencing was performed on peripheral blood, taken 28 days after the second AZD1222 dose. The source is an adult who received the AZD1222 COVID-19 vaccine. Both conserved end residues are part of each CDR3. The size field is filled for only some rows; it gives once, few, many or a size class.

17	TRBV18	-	TRBJ2-6	CASSPLDTNSGANVLTF
13	TRBV5-1	-	TRBJ1-2	CASSQYDNYGYTF
15	TRBV6-4	few	TRBJ2-1	CASSDAGGSYNEQFF
15	TRBV3-1/TRBV3-2	-	TRBJ2-1	CASSQSGRAYNEQFF
14	TRBV6-5	-	TRBJ1-5	CASSKTGSNQPQHF
15	TRBV19	once	TRBJ1-4	CASSIGGRTNEKLFF
15	TRBV19	-	TRBJ1-4	CASSIRSKTNEKLFF
15	TRBV7-9	-	TRBJ1-6	CASSLAAGGNSPLHF
13	TRBV3-1/TRBV3-2	-	TRBJ1-1	CASSQVDGVSAFF
14	TRBV19	-	TRBJ1-1	CASRGRRGNTEAFF
17	TRBV29-1	-	TRBJ2-2	CSVGGGAGGRGTGELFF
15	TRBV30	-	TRBJ1-2	CAWRLTGGTGYGYTF
15	TRBV18	-	TRBJ1-2	CASSPKTGDAGGYTF
13	TRBV11-3	-	TRBJ1-1	CASSFRAGGEAFF
16	TRBV11-2	-	TRBJ1-1	CASSSQGTPRGSEAFF